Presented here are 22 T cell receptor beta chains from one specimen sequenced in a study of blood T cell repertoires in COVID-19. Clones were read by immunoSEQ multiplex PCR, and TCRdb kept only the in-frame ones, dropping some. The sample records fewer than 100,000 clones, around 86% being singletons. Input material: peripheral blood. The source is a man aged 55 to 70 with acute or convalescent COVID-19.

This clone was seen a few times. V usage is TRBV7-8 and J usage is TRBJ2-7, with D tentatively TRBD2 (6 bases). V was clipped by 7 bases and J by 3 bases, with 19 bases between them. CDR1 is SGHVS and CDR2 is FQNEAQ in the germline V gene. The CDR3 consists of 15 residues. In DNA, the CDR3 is TGTGCCAGCAAACCCTTTTCTGGGCGGGGCTACGAGCAGTACTTC. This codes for CASKPFSGRGYEQYF.

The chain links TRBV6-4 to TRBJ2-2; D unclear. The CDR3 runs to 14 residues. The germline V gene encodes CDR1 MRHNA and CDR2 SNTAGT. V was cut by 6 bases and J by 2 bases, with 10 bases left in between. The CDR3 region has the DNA TGTGCCAGCAGAGAACTATCCAACACCGGGGAGCTGTTTTTT. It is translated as CASRELSNTGELFF.

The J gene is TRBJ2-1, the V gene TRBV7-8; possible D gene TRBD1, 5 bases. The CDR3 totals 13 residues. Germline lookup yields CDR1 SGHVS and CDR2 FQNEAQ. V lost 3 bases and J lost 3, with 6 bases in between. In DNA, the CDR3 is TGTGCCAGCAGCTTGGACATCTACAATGAGCAGTTCTTC. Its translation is CASSLDIYNEQFF.

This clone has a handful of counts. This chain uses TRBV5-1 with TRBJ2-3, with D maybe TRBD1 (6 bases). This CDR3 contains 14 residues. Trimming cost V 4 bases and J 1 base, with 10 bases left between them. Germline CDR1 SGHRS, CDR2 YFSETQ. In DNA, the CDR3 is TGCGCCAGCAGCCCGGGACACCGCACAGATACGCAGTATTTT. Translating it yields CASSPGHRTDTQYF.

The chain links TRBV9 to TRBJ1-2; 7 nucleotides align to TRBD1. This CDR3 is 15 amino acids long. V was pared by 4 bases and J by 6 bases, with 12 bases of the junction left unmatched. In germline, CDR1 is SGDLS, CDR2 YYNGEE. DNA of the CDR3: TGTGCCAGCAGCCCCCGTATAGGGGGCGCGAATGGCTACACCTTC. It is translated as CASSPRIGGANGYTF.

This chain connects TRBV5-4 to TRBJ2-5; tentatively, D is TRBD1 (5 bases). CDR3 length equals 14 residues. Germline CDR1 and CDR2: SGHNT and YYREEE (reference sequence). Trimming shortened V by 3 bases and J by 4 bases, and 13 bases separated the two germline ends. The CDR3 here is CASSSSGIRETQYF. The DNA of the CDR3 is TGTGCCAGCAGCTCCTCAGGGATTCGAGAGACCCAGTACTTC.

CDR3 sequence reads: CASRDLGDRGLEQYF. The CDR3 nucleotides are TGTGCCAGCAGGGATCTCGGGGACAGGGGATTGGAGCAGTACTTC. The V and J genes are TRBV6-5 and TRBJ2-7; TRBD1 matches at 10 bases. The CDR3 extends over 15 amino acids. In germline, CDR1 is MNHEY, CDR2 SVGAGI. V dropped 6 bases and J dropped 7; count of bases not matched to a gene: 12.

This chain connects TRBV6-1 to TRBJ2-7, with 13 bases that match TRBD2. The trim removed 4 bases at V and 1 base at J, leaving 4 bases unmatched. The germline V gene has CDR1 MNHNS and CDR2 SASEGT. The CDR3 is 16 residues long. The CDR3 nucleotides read TGTGCCAGCAGTGTTTCGACTAGCGGGAGGTCCTACGAGCAGTACTTC. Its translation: CASSVSTSGRSYEQYF.

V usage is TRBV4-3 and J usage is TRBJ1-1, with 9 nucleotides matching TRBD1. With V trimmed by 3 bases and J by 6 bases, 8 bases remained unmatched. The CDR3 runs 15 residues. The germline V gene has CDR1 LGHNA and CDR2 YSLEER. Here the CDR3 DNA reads TGCGCCAGCAGCCAGCTGGGACAGGGTGGCGCTGAAGCTTTCTTT. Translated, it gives CASSQLGQGGAEAFF.

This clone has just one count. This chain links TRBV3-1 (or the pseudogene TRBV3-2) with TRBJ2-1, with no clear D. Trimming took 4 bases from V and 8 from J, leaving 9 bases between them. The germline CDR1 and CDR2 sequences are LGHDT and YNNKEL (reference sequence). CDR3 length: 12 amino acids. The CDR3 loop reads CASSRGIYEQFF. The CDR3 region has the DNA TGTGCCAGCAGCCGAGGTATCTATGAGCAGTTCTTC.

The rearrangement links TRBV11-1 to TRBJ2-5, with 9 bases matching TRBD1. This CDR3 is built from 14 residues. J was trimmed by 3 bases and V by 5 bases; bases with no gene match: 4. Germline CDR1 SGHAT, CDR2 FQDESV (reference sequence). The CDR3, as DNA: TGTGCCAGCAGCGCCCGGACAGGGGAAGAGACCCAGTACTTC. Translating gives CASSARTGEETQYF.

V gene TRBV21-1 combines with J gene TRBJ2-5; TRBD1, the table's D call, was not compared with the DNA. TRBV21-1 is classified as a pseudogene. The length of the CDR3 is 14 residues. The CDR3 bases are TGTGCCAGCAGCTTAGACAAGATCCAAGAGACCCAGTACTTC. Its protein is CASSLDKIQETQYF.

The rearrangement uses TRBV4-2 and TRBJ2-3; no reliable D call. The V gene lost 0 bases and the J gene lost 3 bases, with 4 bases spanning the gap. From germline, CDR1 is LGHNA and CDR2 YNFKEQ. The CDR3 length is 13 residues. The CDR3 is CASSQDYTDTQYF. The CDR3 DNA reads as TGTGCCAGCAGCCAAGATTATACAGATACGCAGTATTTT.

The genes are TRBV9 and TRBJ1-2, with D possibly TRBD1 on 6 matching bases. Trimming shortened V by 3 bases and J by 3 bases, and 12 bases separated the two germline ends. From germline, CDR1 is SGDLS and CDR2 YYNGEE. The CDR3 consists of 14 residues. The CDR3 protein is CASSDNRADYGYTF. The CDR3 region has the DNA TGTGCCAGCAGCGACAACAGGGCGGACTATGGCTACACCTTC.

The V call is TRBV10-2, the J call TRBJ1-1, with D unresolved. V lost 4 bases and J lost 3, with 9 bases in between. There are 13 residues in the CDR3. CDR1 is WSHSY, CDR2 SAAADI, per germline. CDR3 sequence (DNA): TGCGCCAGCAGTGTAGATCGGGACACTGAAGCTTTCTTT. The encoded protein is CASSVDRDTEAFF.

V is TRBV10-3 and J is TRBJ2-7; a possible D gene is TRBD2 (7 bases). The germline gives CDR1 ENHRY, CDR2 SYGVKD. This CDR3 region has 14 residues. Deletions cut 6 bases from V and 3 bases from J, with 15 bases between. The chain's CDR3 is CAISQGGVDYEQYF. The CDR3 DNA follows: TGTGCCATCAGCCAAGGGGGGGTAGACTACGAGCAGTACTTC.

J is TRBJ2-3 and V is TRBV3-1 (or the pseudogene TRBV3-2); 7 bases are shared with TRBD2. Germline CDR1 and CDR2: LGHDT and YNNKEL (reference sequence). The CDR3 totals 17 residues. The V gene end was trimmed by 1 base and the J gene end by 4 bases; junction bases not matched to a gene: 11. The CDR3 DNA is TGTGCCAGCAGCCAAGGCGGAGCGGGGACCCTCCCAGATACGCAGTATTTT. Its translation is CASSQGGAGTLPDTQYF.

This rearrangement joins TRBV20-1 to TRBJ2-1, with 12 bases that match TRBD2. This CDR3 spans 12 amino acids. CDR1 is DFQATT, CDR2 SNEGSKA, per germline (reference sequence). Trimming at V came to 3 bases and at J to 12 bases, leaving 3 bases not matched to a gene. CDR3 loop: CSASLAGGPQFF. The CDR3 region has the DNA TGCAGTGCTAGTCTAGCGGGGGGGCCGCAGTTCTTC.

The CDR3 reads CSVDTGGNEKLFF. The DNA for the CDR3 is TGCAGCGTTGACACGGGGGGCAATGAAAAACTGTTTTTT. The V call is TRBV29-1, the J call TRBJ1-4; D possibly corresponds to TRBD1 (6 bases). The length of the CDR3 is 13 residues. V was clipped by 3 bases and J by 5 bases, with 10 bases between them. Germline lookup yields CDR1 SQVTM and CDR2 ANQGSEA.

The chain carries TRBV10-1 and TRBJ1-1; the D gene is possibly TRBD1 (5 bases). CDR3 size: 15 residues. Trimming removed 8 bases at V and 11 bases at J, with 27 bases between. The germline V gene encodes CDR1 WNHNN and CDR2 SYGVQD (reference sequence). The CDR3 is CASGDQGSIQEGAFF. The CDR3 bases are TGCGCCAGCGGGGATCAGGGAAGTATACAGGAAGGGGCTTTCTTT.

CDR3 region: CASSTGTSGRTPYNEQFF. The DNA of the CDR3 is TGCGCCAGCAGCACAGGGACTAGCGGGAGAACCCCCTACAATGAGCAGTTCTTC. This chain uses TRBV5-1 with TRBJ2-1, with 14 nucleotides matching TRBD2. CDR3 length equals 18 residues. J was trimmed by 2 bases and V by 4 bases; bases with no gene match: 8. Germline loops: CDR1 SGHRS, CDR2 YFSETQ.

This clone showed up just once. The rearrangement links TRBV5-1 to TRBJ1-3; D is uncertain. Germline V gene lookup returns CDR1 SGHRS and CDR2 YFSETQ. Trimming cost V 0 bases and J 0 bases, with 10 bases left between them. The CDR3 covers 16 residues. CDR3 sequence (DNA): TGCGCCAGCAGCTTGGTTGGAGGCATCTCTGGAAACACCATATATTTT. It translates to CASSLVGGISGNTIYF.